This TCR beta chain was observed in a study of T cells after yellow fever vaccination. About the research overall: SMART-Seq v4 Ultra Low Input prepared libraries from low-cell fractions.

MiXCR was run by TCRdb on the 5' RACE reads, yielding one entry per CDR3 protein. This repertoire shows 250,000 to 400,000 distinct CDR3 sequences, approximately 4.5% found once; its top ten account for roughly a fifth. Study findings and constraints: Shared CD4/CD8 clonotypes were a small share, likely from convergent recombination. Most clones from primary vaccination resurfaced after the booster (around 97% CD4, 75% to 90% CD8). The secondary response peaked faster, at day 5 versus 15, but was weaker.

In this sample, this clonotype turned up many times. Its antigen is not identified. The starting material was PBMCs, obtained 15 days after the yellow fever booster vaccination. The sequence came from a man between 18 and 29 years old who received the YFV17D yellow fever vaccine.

The CDR3 spells CASSQPGTSGVNEQFF. CDR3 DNA sequence: TGCGCCAGCAGCCAACCCGGGACTAGCGGGGTCAATGAGCAGTTCTTC. The chain couples TRBV4-3 to TRBJ2-1, with TRBD2 matching 13 bases. V lost 2 bases and J lost 6; bases outside the gene matches: 4. CDR1 is LGHNA, CDR2 YSLEER, per germline. The length of the CDR3 is 16 residues.